This T cell receptor (beta chain) was identified in a study of OX40 agonist ivuxolimab in advanced cancers. Study details: Every patient in dose escalation had hepatocellular carcinoma, melanoma, renal cell or head and neck cancer.

As to this clone: Its target is unknown.

Only in-frame clones appear in the TCRdb table, and some are missing; sequencing was by immunoSEQ multiplex PCR. The sample carries about 13,000 clones, 80% recorded once. V lost 1 base, J lost 2 bases, and 4 bases stayed unmatched. Germline V gene data show CDR1 as GTSNPN and CDR2 as SVGIG (reference sequence). The CDR3 loop spans 14 amino acids. General observations from the study: The specificity for antigen of the expanded peripheral T cells was not determined.

V usage is TRBV30 and J usage is TRBJ2-5, with TRBD2 matching 7 bases. This sequence originates from an adult with an advanced solid tumor such as melanoma, head and neck, liver or kidney cancer. The input for sequencing was CD4+ or CD8+ T cells sorted from blood, taken in a trial of the OX40 agonist ivuxolimab. The DNA of the CDR3 is TGTGCCTGGAGTGGAGAGCGGGGTCAAGAGACCCAGTACTTC. Residues: CAWSGERGQETQYF.